This T cell receptor (beta chain) was documented in a study of cytomegalovirus exposure and HLA in healthy donors. This PCR relied on a set of 60 Vbeta primers and 13 Jbeta primers. Assay used: immunoSEQ multiplex PCR; TCRdb lists only in-frame clones, some missing. The sample shows 160,000 or so clones, roughly 76% of them seen only once. The V gene's germline CDR1 is MNHEY and CDR2 SVGAGI. V gave up 5 bases and J gave up 7 bases; unmatched junction bases: 1. The CDR3 totals 14 residues. What was sequenced was PBMCs. The chain carries TRBV6-5 and TRBJ1-6, with 11 bases lining up with TRBD1. The receptor's source is a woman aged 18-29 years in good health and CMV-seropositive. This chain's CDR3 is CASSRDRGNSPLHF. In DNA form, the CDR3 reads TGTGCCAGCAGTCGGGACAGGGGGAATTCACCCCTCCACTTT.